The subject of this entry is one T cell receptor (beta chain). This entry is derived from a study of blood T cell repertoires in COVID-19. Overall study: Acute and convalescent COVID-19 specimens originated in the United States, Italy and Spain. T cells, B-cell-depleted T cells, or PBMCs provided the cDNA or gDNA that served as material.

Methods used by the authors: Reference gene primer amplification gave nucleated cell count estimates. Generated by immunoSEQ multiplex PCR, the TCRdb table keeps only in-frame clones and is missing some. That table gives V, J and clone size, and the DNA gave D and trimming. The sample carries 35,000 to 55,000 clones, 90% recorded once. Germline CDR1 and CDR2: SGHAT and FQNNGV. The CDR3 loop spans 16 amino acids. The trim removed 6 bases at V and 2 bases at J, leaving 9 bases unmatched. The chain joins TRBV11-2 to TRBJ2-7; the match to TRBD2 covers 11 bases. This sequence was found in a man aged 50-59 years with active COVID-19. Sequencing input: peripheral blood. The CDR3 region has the DNA TGTGCCAGCAGTAGACTCGGGACTAGCGGAACCTACGAGCAGTACTTC. Residues: CASSRLGTSGTYEQYF.